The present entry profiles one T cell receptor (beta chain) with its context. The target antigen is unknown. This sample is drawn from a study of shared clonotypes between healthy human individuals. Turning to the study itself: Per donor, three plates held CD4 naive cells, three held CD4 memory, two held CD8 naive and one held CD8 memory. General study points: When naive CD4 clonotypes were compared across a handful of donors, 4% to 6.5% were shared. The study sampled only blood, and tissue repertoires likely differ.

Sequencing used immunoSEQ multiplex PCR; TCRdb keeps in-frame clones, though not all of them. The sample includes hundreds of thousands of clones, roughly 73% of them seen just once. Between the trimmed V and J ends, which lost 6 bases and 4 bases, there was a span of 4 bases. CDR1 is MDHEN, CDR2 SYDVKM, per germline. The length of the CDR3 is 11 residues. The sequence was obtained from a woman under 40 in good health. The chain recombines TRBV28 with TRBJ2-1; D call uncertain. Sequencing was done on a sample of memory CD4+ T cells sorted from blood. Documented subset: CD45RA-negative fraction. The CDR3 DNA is TGTGCCAGCAGACGTTACAATGAGCAGTTCTTC. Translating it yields CASRRYNEQFF.